The present T cell receptor beta chain was sequenced within a study of vaccination and CD4 T cells after COVID-19. On the study more broadly: Overlapping SARS-CoV-2, HCoV-NL63, HCoV-OC43 and HCoV-229E spike peptides were used to stimulate cells. Study-level points and caveats: Vaccine-specific clones numbering 304 of 307 showed spike mono-reactivity in convalescent patients.

Sequencing of DNA taken from cultured CD4+ T cells relied on the Oncomine TCR Beta short-read assay. TCRdb independently ran MiXCR on the PCR reads; one entry per CDR3 protein. The sample has roughly 7,600 distinct CDR3 sequences, 20% to 25% seen once. Treatment meaning: roughly nine-day PBMC culture with coronavirus spike peptide pools or control peptides (ViraFEST assay). Each well received two million PBMCs, cultured with about 9.1 IU/ml IL-2 and 10 ug/ml peptide pools. Relative to its sample, this clonotype is medium-sized. The antigen remains unidentified. This TCR was sampled from a human donor who had recovered from COVID-19. The material sequenced was CD4+ T cells from blood, cultured in vitro, taken after SARS-CoV-2 vaccination.

DNA of the CDR3: TGTGCCAGCAGCTTGACGGACATATCCTACGAGCAGTACTTC. This sequence encodes CASSLTDISYEQYF. The V gene is TRBV7-6, the J gene TRBJ2-7, with a tentative D call TRBD1 (5 bases). Germline V gives CDR1 SGHVS, CDR2 FNYEAQ. This CDR3 region has 14 residues. The ends were cut back, 3 bases at V and 1 base at J, with 10 bases in the middle.